These 6 T cell receptor beta chains originate from one sample sequenced in a study of long-term antiretroviral therapy in people with HIV. Survey level was the resolution at which the v3.0 immunoSEQ assay ran. Assay: immunoSEQ multiplex PCR; the TCRdb copy retains only in-frame clones and omits some. This table holds approximately 19,000 clones, approximately 89% found once. The sequencing here drew on unsorted PBMCs, taken 2.6 years after starting antiretroviral therapy. The receptor source for this set is a woman aged 45-59 years with HIV.

The chain employs TRBV19 and TRBJ2-1; D remains unclear. Germline V gene data show CDR1 as LNHDA and CDR2 as SQIVND (reference sequence). CDR3 length equals 14 residues. The V end was cut by 10 bases, the J end by 2 bases, with 15 bases between. In DNA form, the CDR3 reads TGTGCCACCGCCCTGGGCGGACCCTACAATGAGCAGTTCTTC. Translated: CATALGGPYNEQFF.

The CDR3 region is CASSFWTSGMYNEQFF. The CDR3 nucleotides read TGTGCCAGCAGCTTCTGGACTAGCGGGATGTACAATGAGCAGTTCTTC. The V and J genes are TRBV5-6 and TRBJ2-1; 12 positions agree with TRBD2. Germline trimming cut 2 bases from V and 4 bases from J; bases unmatched to any gene: 4. CDR3 length: 16 residues. Germline V gives CDR1 SGHDT, CDR2 YYEEEE.

The V and J genes are TRBV4-1 and TRBJ2-7, with a tentative D call TRBD2 (6 bases). V was clipped by 0 bases and J by 2 bases, with 11 bases between them. This CDR3 is built from 15 residues. Germline V gene data show CDR1 as MGHRA and CDR2 as YSYEKL. CDR3: CASSQESAGTYEQYF. Written as DNA, the CDR3 is TGCGCCAGCAGCCAAGAATCGGCGGGAACCTACGAGCAGTACTTC.

This chain uses TRBV7-9 with TRBJ1-1, with D possibly TRBD1 on 5 matching bases. The germline V gene encodes CDR1 SEHNR and CDR2 FQNEAQ (reference sequence). V shed 2 bases and J shed 4 bases, with 11 bases lying between them. The CDR3 is made up of 14 amino acids. The CDR3 loop reads CASSLSGGPTEAFF. In DNA, the CDR3 is TGTGCCAGCAGCTTAAGCGGGGGACCCACTGAAGCTTTCTTT.

The chain is built from TRBV7-2 and TRBJ2-5, with 7 bases matching TRBD2. With V trimmed by 1 base and J by 0 bases, 8 bases remained unmatched. Germline V gene lookup returns CDR1 SGHTA and CDR2 FQGNSA. The length of the CDR3 is 17 residues. For the CDR3, the DNA is TGTGCCAGCAGCTTAGGGGTGACTAGCTTTAACCAAGAGACCCAGTACTTC. As protein: CASSLGVTSFNQETQYF.

The chain couples TRBV5-5 to TRBJ2-6; 7 bases fit TRBD1. V shed 5 bases and J 0 bases; nucleotides not matched to a gene: 11. The germline V gene encodes CDR1 SGHKS and CDR2 YYEKEE (reference sequence). This CDR3 has 18 residues. The CDR3 sequence is CASSRTTGIHSGANVLTF. CDR3 nucleotide sequence: TGTGCCAGCAGTCGTACGACAGGGATACACTCTGGGGCCAACGTCCTGACTTTC.